The subject of this entry is one TCR beta chain. This entry is derived from a study of shared clonotypes between healthy human individuals. Clones were sequenced by immunoSEQ multiplex PCR, and TCRdb holds only the in-frame ones, with some missing. Altogether about 1 million clones are present, approximately 76% being singletons, with the ten largest covering roughly 1.4%. Germline CDR1 and CDR2: MNHNY and SVGAGI (reference sequence). The V gene end was trimmed by 4 bases and the J gene end by 4 bases; junction bases not matched to a gene: 5. CDR3 size: 15 residues. What was sequenced was memory CD4+ T cells sorted from blood. Subset in this sample: CD45RA-negative fraction. This chain connects TRBV6-6 to TRBJ2-1; 9 bases align to TRBD2. The source of this sequence is a man younger than 35 in good health. The CDR3 region has the DNA TGTGCCAGCAGTTCGGCGGGGGGGCATTACAATGAGCAGTTCTTC. Encoded protein: CASSSAGGHYNEQFF.